A single sample is the source of the 3 T cell receptor beta chains below, sequenced in a study of control samples from healthy donors and cancer patients. Method: immunoSEQ multiplex PCR; TCRdb's copy keeps in-frame clones and lacks some. The sample lists 150,000 to 200,000 clones, around 90% occurring once. The sample consisted of blood. These receptors originate from a man under 40 in good health.

This clone has just one count. The rearrangement joins TRBV4-1 to TRBJ2-7, with 8 bases lining up with TRBD1. The CDR3 contains 14 residues. Germline CDR1 and CDR2: MGHRA and YSYEKL. Losses at the gene ends were 4 bases for V and 2 bases for J; bases not matched to a gene: 4. The DNA for the CDR3 is TGCGCCAGCAGCCGAGGACAGGGTGCCTACGAGCAGTACTTC. Translation: CASSRGQGAYEQYF.

The V gene is TRBV11-2, the J gene TRBJ2-3; 12 positions agree with TRBD2. Germline values: CDR1 SGHAT, CDR2 FQNNGV. The CDR3 has 17 residues. The V and J ends lost 5 bases and 2 bases, in that order; junction bases with no gene match: 8. The CDR3 here is CASSPRTSGITTDTQYF. For the CDR3, the DNA is TGTGCCAGCAGCCCCCGGACTAGCGGGATCACCACAGATACGCAGTATTTT.

The chain joins TRBV4-3 to TRBJ1-1, with 8 bases fitting TRBD1. CDR3 length: 16 residues. The germline V gene has CDR1 LGHNA and CDR2 YSLEER. The J segment lost 4 bases and the V segment lost 4 bases, leaving 11 bases of the junction unmatched. CDR3 loop: CASSPADREHGTEAFF. Written as DNA, the CDR3 is TGCGCCAGCAGCCCGGCGGACAGGGAGCACGGCACTGAAGCTTTCTTT.